These 6 T cell receptor beta chains were all obtained from the same sample, sequenced in a study of T cell repertoires and Cas9 in healthy adults. Here immunoSEQ multiplex PCR was the method, and the copy in TCRdb shows in-frame clones only, minus some. The top ten hold about 1.5% of the sample, which has over 11,000 clones, roughly nine tenths seen once. The sequenced material came from Tregs (CD4+, CD25+, CD127-, CD137-, CD154-) from PBMCs; culture status not recorded. The receptors derive from a human donor in good health.

This chain joins TRBV7-3 and TRBJ2-2; 9 nucleotides match TRBD1. J lost 1 base, V lost 7 bases, and 13 bases had no gene match. Per germline, CDR1 SGHTA and CDR2 FQGTGA. CDR3 length: 18 amino acids. The CDR3 loop reads CASTKTGQGHGNTGELFF. CDR3 DNA sequence: TGTGCCAGCACTAAAACAGGACAGGGGCACGGGAACACCGGGGAGCTGTTTTTT. The full variable domain, completed using reference TRBV7-3 and TRBJ2-2, is GAGVSQTPSNKVTEKGKYVELRCDPISGHTALYWYRQSLGQGPEFLIYFQGTGAADDSGLPNDRFFAVRPEGSVSTLKIQRTERGDSAVYLCASTKTGQGHGNTGELFFGEGSRLTVL.

V gene TRBV7-9 combines with J gene TRBJ2-1, with D maybe TRBD2 (5 bases). The CDR3 loop spans 15 amino acids. V dropped 1 base and J dropped 6 bases, with 13 bases sitting between them. CDR1 is SEHNR, CDR2 FQNEAQ, per germline (reference sequence). CDR3 region: CASSLGRTRSNEQFF. As DNA, the CDR3 is TGTGCCAGCAGCTTAGGGAGGACTCGTTCCAATGAGCAGTTCTTC.

This chain joins TRBV19 and TRBJ2-1; 7 bases match TRBD1. CDR1 is LNHDA and CDR2 is SQIVND in the germline V gene (reference sequence). This CDR3 is 16 amino acids long. V shed 7 bases, J shed 6 bases, and the junction held 15 bases outside the gene matches. The CDR3 region is CASTNRGKGSGNEQFF. CDR3 coding DNA: TGTGCCAGTACCAACAGGGGAAAGGGGTCGGGCAATGAGCAGTTCTTC. The full variable domain, completed using reference TRBV19 and TRBJ2-1, is DGGITQSPKYLFRKEGQNVTLSCEQNLNHDAMYWYRQDPGQGLRLIYYSQIVNDFQKGDIAEGYSVSREKKESFPLTVTSAQKNPTAFYLCASTNRGKGSGNEQFFGPGTRLTVL.

The chain is built from TRBV5-1 and TRBJ1-5; D perhaps matches TRBD1 (6 bases). Trimming shortened V by 3 bases and J by 6 bases, and 16 bases separated the two germline ends. Germline CDR1 reads SGHRS; CDR2 reads YFSETQ. CDR3 length: 15 residues. CDR3 in amino acids: CASSWGGDMGQPQHF. CDR3 nucleotides: TGCGCCAGCAGCTGGGGTGGGGACATGGGTCAGCCCCAGCATTTT.

The chain joins TRBV5-1 to TRBJ1-4; D not resolved. V was clipped by 5 bases and J by 7 bases, with 24 bases between them. From germline, CDR1 is SGHRS and CDR2 YFSETQ. The CDR3 contains 17 residues. The chain's CDR3 is CASRQGALGLGGEKLFF. CDR3 sequence (DNA): TGCGCCAGCAGACAAGGAGCCCTGGGGTTAGGTGGTGAAAAACTGTTTTTT.

This chain uses TRBV9 with TRBJ2-1; 10 bases are shared with TRBD2. Trimming cost V 1 base and J 5 bases; bases outside gene matches: 9. Germline lookup yields CDR1 SGDLS and CDR2 YYNGEE. CDR3 length: 17 amino acids. The chain's CDR3 is CASSVYSSGGANNEQFF. As DNA, the CDR3 is TGTGCCAGCAGCGTATACTCGAGCGGGGGGGCGAACAATGAGCAGTTCTTC.